The rows below give T cell receptor beta chains drawn from one sample of a study of T cell repertoires in cytomegalovirus infection. These receptors lack a known antigen. TCRdb recomputed calls from the reads with MiXCR, one row per CDR3 protein. The sample holds approximately 600,000 distinct CDR3 sequences; just under 40% are singletons and the top ten take about half. The sample consisted of cultured PBMCs, taken from culture after CMV antigen stimulation. The receptors derive from a human donor in good health (CMV status not recorded). Some clones in this sample may be carry-over from other donors' samples. The CDR3 runs from the conserved cysteine through the conserved F or W. The D gene is left open where the match is weak. Clone size is given for some rows only: seen once, a few or many times, or a class if the clone is expanded.

V: TRBV5-1; J: TRBJ2-1; size: .; D: TRBD2; DNA: TGCGCCAGCAGCCTGCCGCTCCGGGGACTAGCAAATGAGCAGTTCTTC; CDR3: CASSLPLRGLANEQFF
V: TRBV7-2; J: TRBJ1-6; size: .; D: .; DNA: TGTGCCAGCAGCTTAGGGCGGGCAGGGTATTCACCCCTCCACTTT; CDR3: CASSLGRAGYSPLHF
V: TRBV4-1; J: TRBJ2-1; size: .; D: .; DNA: TGCGCCAGCAGCCAGATCCGCGGGCGACCTTACAATGAGCAGTTCTTC; CDR3: CASSQIRGRPYNEQFF
V: TRBV7-6; J: TRBJ1-1; size: .; D: .; DNA: TGTGCCAGCAGCTTAGACGCTATTGGGACTGAAGCTTTCTTT; CDR3: CASSLDAIGTEAFF
V: TRBV14; J: TRBJ1-3; size: .; D: .; DNA: TGTGCCAGCAGCCAAGGTTGGGGAACTGGAAACACCATATATTTT; CDR3: CASSQGWGTGNTIYF
V: TRBV18; J: TRBJ2-1; size: few; D: TRBD1; DNA: TGTGCCAGCTCACCTCAGGGACAGATTTACAATGAGCAGTTCTTC; CDR3: CASSPQGQIYNEQFF
V: TRBV12-3/TRBV12-4; J: TRBJ2-2; size: .; D: .; DNA: TGTGCCAGCTCTTCACAGGCGGCGGGGCTTGCCGGGGAGCTGTTTTTT; CDR3: CASSSQAAGLAGELFF
V: TRBV7-6; J: TRBJ1-4; size: .; D: .; DNA: TGTGCCAGCAGCCCATCATACAGGGTTTCAACTAATGAAAAACTGTTTTTT; CDR3: CASSPSYRVSTNEKLFF
V: TRBV5-6; J: TRBJ2-3; size: .; D: TRBD2; DNA: TGTGCCAGCAGCCTTCGGACTAGCGGGAGGATCACAGATACGCAGTATTTT; CDR3: CASSLRTSGRITDTQYF
V: TRBV7-2; J: TRBJ2-7; size: .; D: .; DNA: TGTGCCAGCAGCTTGGGGCGGGGTAGCATCCACGAGCAGTACTTC; CDR3: CASSLGRGSIHEQYF
V: TRBV29-1; J: TRBJ2-7; size: .; D: .; DNA: TGCAGCGTCCGGCGGGGCCCTCGTCCCAATGGGGGCTACGAGCAGTACTTC; CDR3: CSVRRGPRPNGGYEQYF
V: TRBV27; J: TRBJ1-5; size: .; D: .; DNA: TGTGCCAGCAGTCCTCTCGGTCCAGCGCTGAATCAGCCCCAGCATTTT; CDR3: CASSPLGPALNQPQHF
V: TRBV11-2; J: TRBJ2-2; size: .; D: .; DNA: TGTGCCAGCATCCGGCCGGGGCTAGGCCGGGAGCTGTTTTTT; CDR3: CASIRPGLGRELFF